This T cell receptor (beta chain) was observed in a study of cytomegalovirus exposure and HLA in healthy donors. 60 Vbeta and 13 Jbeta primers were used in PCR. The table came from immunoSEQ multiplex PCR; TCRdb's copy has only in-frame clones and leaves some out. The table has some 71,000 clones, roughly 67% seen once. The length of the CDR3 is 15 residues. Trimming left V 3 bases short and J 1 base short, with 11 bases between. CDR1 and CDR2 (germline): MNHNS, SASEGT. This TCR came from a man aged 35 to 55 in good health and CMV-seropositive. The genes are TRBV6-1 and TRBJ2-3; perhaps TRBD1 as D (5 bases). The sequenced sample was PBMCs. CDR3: CASSEQGTGTDTQYF. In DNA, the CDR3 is TGTGCCAGCAGTGAGCAGGGTACGGGCACAGATACGCAGTATTTT.